This entry is about one T cell receptor beta chain. The CDR3 is 16 residues long. Per the germline V gene, CDR1 is LGHDT and CDR2 is YNNKEL (reference sequence). The V gene end was trimmed by 4 bases and the J gene end by 4 bases; junction bases not matched to a gene: 12. The sample comes from a study of blood T cell repertoires in COVID-19. Study at large: Specimens from acute and convalescent COVID-19 originated in the United States, Italy and Spain. Sample material is recorded as cDNA or gDNA derived from T cells, B-cell-depleted T cells, or PBMCs.

In the study's own analysis: Amplification of reference gene primers was used by the study to estimate nucleated cell counts. Generated by immunoSEQ multiplex PCR, the TCRdb table keeps only in-frame clones and is missing some. The V and J calls and clone size were taken over from that table, and D and trimming were inferred from the DNA. The sample yields around 240,000 clones, approximately 83% seen once. Sequencing was done on a sample of peripheral blood. The chain combines TRBV3-1 (or the pseudogene TRBV3-2) with TRBJ1-2, with 7 positions matching TRBD1. This sequence originates from a woman in her thirties who had recovered from COVID-19. CDR3 protein: CASSPAFQGGGYGYTF. Written as DNA, the CDR3 is TGTGCCAGCAGCCCCGCTTTTCAGGGGGGTGGCTATGGCTACACCTTC.